This T cell receptor (beta chain) was found in a study of T cells in Graves' hyperthyroidism and ophthalmopathy. The CDR3 runs to 14 residues. V dropped 5 bases and J dropped 5; count of bases not matched to a gene: 6. Germline lookup yields CDR1 MNHEY and CDR2 SMNVEV (reference sequence). This clonotype was recorded a few times. Reasons for excluding patients were uncontrolled infection, other autoimmune disease, pregnancy or lactation. Using RNA transcripts as the source, TCR beta CDR3 regions were amplified. Using the HTBI primer set, a first-round RT-PCR was run on the TCR CDR3. TCRdb recomputed calls from the multiplex PCR reads with MiXCR, one row per CDR3 protein. The top ten hold 17% of the sample, which has 500,000 to 650,000 distinct CDR3 sequences, about a sixth seen once.

This sequence originates from a woman aged 18-35 years with Graves' ophthalmopathy. The rearrangement links TRBV27 to TRBJ2-7; 10 nucleotides agree with TRBD1. The sequencing sample was made of blood. CDR3 nucleotides: TGTGCCAGCAGTGGAGGGACAGGGGCCCACGAGCAGTACTTC. Translated, it gives CASSGGTGAHEQYF.